Detailed here is one T cell receptor (beta chain). What it binds is unknown. Researchers took RNA transcripts and amplified the TCR beta CDR3 regions from them. RT-PCR in the first round (using the HTBI primer set) targeted the TCR CDR3. TCRdb analysed the multiplex PCR reads with MiXCR anew, one entry per CDR3 protein. The sample records hundreds of thousands of distinct CDR3 sequences, 16% being singletons. The record originates from a study of T cells in Graves' hyperthyroidism and ophthalmopathy. The study, taken as a whole, reports: Clonotypes that were expanded in thyroid above 0.001 mostly appeared in blood too.

Lactation, pregnancy, other autoimmune disease or uncontrolled infection led to exclusion of patients. Thyroid ultrasound and orbital computed tomography, with clinical symptoms and serum thyroxine and TRAb, informed diagnoses. The authors obtained PBMCs from 7.5 to 10 ml of fresh peripheral blood. The V gene lost 4 bases and the J gene lost 2 bases, with 13 bases spanning the gap. Germline V gives CDR1 SGHRS, CDR2 YFSETQ. This CDR3 contains 14 residues. The source material was blood. This clonotype originated in a middle-aged woman with Graves' ophthalmopathy. The V and J genes are TRBV5-1 and TRBJ2-7; unclear D gene. The CDR3, as DNA: TGCGCCAGCAGCCCGCTTGGGCTCACCTACGAGCAGTACTTC. Translating gives CASSPLGLTYEQYF.